Listed here are 13 T cell receptor beta chains from one sample, sequenced in a study of stem cell transplantation in POMP-related autoinflammatory disease. Assay used: immunoSEQ multiplex PCR; TCRdb lists only in-frame clones, some missing. The sample lists approximately 65,000 clones, just over 90% occurring once. The specimen comprised CD4+ T cells from PBMCs, sampled after stem cell transplantation. The origin of the receptors is a human patient with POMP-related autoinflammation and immune dysregulation (PRAID). These T cells may partly come from the graft donor.

This sequence joins TRBV6-1 and TRBJ1-2; no clear D. Trimming removed 2 bases at V and 5 bases at J, with 15 bases between. The CDR3 is 15 residues long. Looked up from germline, CDR1 is MNHNS and CDR2 is SASEGT. For the CDR3, the DNA is TGTGCCAGCAGTGAATGGGCAGAAAAACGGTATGGCTACACCTTC. Translation gives CASSEWAEKRYGYTF.

The genes are TRBV7-8 and TRBJ1-6; no definite D call. The CDR3 is 14 residues long. V was trimmed by 5 bases and J by 6 bases, leaving 11 bases between them. CDR1 SGHVS and CDR2 FQNEAQ come from the germline V gene. CDR3 in amino acids: CASSPEPFNSPLHF. DNA of the CDR3: TGTGCCAGCAGCCCCGAACCATTTAATTCACCCCTCCACTTT.

The rearrangement links TRBV7-6 to TRBJ2-3; 8 positions match TRBD1. The CDR3 is 13 residues long. Trimming at V came to 3 bases and at J to 5 bases, leaving 1 base not matched to a gene. Looked up from germline, CDR1 is SGHVS and CDR2 is FNYEAQ. CDR3 coding DNA: TGTGCCAGCAGCTTCACAGGGGGAGATACGCAGTATTTT. Protein sequence: CASSFTGGDTQYF.

The gene calls are TRBV11-3 and TRBJ2-1, with a possible D match to TRBD1 (6 bases). CDR1 SGHNT and CDR2 YENEEA come from the germline V gene. V lost 3 bases to trimming and J lost 7 bases, with 10 bases between them. CDR3 length: 13 residues. The CDR3 DNA reads as TGTGCCAGCAGCTTCCTTAGGGGGAATGAGCAGTTCTTC. It codes for CASSFLRGNEQFF.

The chain has TRBV10-3 and TRBJ2-7, with TRBD1 matching over 10 bases. This CDR3 is 15 amino acids long. With V trimmed by 6 bases and J by 5 bases, 10 bases remained unmatched. Germline V gene lookup returns CDR1 ENHRY and CDR2 SYGVKD. CDR3 loop: CAISNHGDRGHEQYV. The CDR3 nucleotides read TGTGCCATCAGCAACCACGGGGACAGGGGCCACGAGCAGTACGTC.

This sequence joins TRBV28 and TRBJ2-4; 12 nucleotides align to TRBD2. The CDR3 contains 16 residues. The ends lost 6 bases at V and 3 bases at J; junction bases unmatched: 6. Germline V gene sequence: CDR1 MDHEN, CDR2 SYDVKM. The CDR3 spells CASSLLAGGFKNIQYF. The CDR3 DNA is TGTGCCAGCAGCCTTCTAGCGGGAGGGTTCAAAAACATTCAGTACTTC.

This sequence joins TRBV3-1 (or the pseudogene TRBV3-2) and TRBJ1-1; D remains unclear. Trimming took off 1 base at V and 7 bases at J, with 10 bases between the two ends. Per the germline V gene, CDR1 is LGHDT and CDR2 is YNNKEL (reference sequence). CDR3 length: 13 residues. DNA of the CDR3: TGTGCCAGCAGCCAAGGTACCGGGGTTGAAGCTTTCTTT. Translated, it gives CASSQGTGVEAFF.

The CDR3 loop reads CASSEVQKGRYHEKLFF. Here the CDR3 DNA reads TGTGCCAGCAGTGAAGTTCAAAAGGGCAGATACCATGAAAAACTGTTTTTT. The genes are TRBV6-1 and TRBJ1-4; D is uncertain. The CDR3 loop spans 17 amino acids. V was pared by 1 base and J by 6 bases, with 18 bases between. Germline V gene data show CDR1 as MNHNS and CDR2 as SASEGT.

The V and J genes are TRBV27 and TRBJ2-1, with 13 bases fitting TRBD2. The germline gives CDR1 MNHEY, CDR2 SMNVEV (reference sequence). The CDR3 has 13 amino acids. For the CDR3, the DNA is TGTGCTGGACTAGCGGGAGAGTACAATGAGCAGTTCTTC. Protein product: CAGLAGEYNEQFF.

V and J are TRBV6-5 and TRBJ1-2; no clear D gene. CDR3 length: 13 amino acids. Trimming shortened V by 6 bases and J by 8 bases, and 16 bases separated the two germline ends. Germline CDR1 reads MNHEY; CDR2 reads SVGAGI. The CDR3 bases are TGTGCCAGCAGCCTCCCAGGAGCTCGGGGCTACACCTTC. It codes for CASSLPGARGYTF.

V gene TRBV10-3 combines with J gene TRBJ2-3; TRBD1 matches 7 bases. V shed 0 bases and J 0 bases; nucleotides not matched to a gene: 9. Germline lookup yields CDR1 ENHRY and CDR2 SYGVKD. The CDR3 has 18 residues. In DNA, the CDR3 is TGTGCCATCAGTGAGTCCTACAGGGGTACTTCTAGCACAGATACGCAGTATTTT. Protein: CAISESYRGTSSTDTQYF.

The table lists this clone with a few counts. The gene calls are TRBV3-1 (or the pseudogene TRBV3-2) and TRBJ1-5; 9 positions match TRBD1. The V gene end was trimmed by 4 bases and the J gene end by 0 bases; junction bases not matched to a gene: 1. Germline V gives CDR1 LGHDT, CDR2 YNNKEL (reference sequence). This CDR3 contains 15 residues. Written as DNA, the CDR3 is TGTGCCAGCAGCCGGACAGGGGATAGCAATCAGCCCCAGCATTTT. Its translation is CASSRTGDSNQPQHF.

The chain combines TRBV10-3 with TRBJ2-2; tentatively, D is TRBD1 or TRBD2 (5 bases each). Trimming left V 5 bases short and J 6 bases short, with 10 bases between. Germline V gene sequence: CDR1 ENHRY, CDR2 SYGVKD. The CDR3 is made up of 13 amino acids. CDR3 sequence reads: CAISWDPPGELFF. As DNA, the CDR3 is TGTGCCATCAGTTGGGACCCCCCCGGGGAGCTGTTTTTT.